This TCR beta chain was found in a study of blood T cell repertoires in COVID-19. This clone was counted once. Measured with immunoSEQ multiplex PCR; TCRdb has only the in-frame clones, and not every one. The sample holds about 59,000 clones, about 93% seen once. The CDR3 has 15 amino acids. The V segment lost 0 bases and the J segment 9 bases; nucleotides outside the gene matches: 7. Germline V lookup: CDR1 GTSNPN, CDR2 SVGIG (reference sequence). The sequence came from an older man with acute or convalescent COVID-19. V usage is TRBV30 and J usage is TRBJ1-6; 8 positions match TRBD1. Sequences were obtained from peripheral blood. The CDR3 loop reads CAWSVQQGASSPLHF. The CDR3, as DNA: TGTGCCTGGAGTGTACAGCAGGGGGCGAGTTCACCCCTCCACTTT.